This record covers a single T cell receptor beta chain. The clone's antigen remains unknown. No much larger clone is present one base from it, and per-base qualities are unavailable. Only healthy Caucasian donors were included. Three pairs of female monozygotic twins, all aged roughly 18 to 30 years, made up the twin cohort. Miltenyi CD45RO+ enrichment and human naive T-cell isolation kits were used to isolate memory (CD45RO+) and naive T cells from PBMC. The cysteine opens and the phenylalanine closes a CDR3 of 15 amino acids. CDR3 DNA is the only sequence kept; it has 45 bases, read in frame from the first base. Based on the germline V gene, the CDR1 and CDR2 sequences are SGDLS and YYNGEE. V lost 3 bases and J lost 2 bases, and the count of bases not matched to a germline gene is 5. This specimen comes from a study of identical twins listed by TCRdb under 2016. With respect to the entire study: To test whether fetal clonotypes persist, this study deep-sequenced TCR alpha and beta repertoires from monozygotic twins, from unrelated adults of various ages, and from cord blood. To rule out contamination, the twin experiments were replicated at different times with different library preparation protocols. Study-wide findings and limitations: In monozygotic twins, recombination models systematically underestimated out-of-frame TCR alpha sharing, but the models matched the sharing seen between unrelated individuals. Compared with coincidental sharing between unrelated individuals, out-of-frame TCR alpha sequences shared between twins showed an excess of sequences with low generation probability. Invariant T cells such as MAIT and iNKT could partly confound zero-insertion analyses, although diverse VJ usage argued against such confounding for most clonotypes. Fewer insertions were carried by abundant cord blood beta clonotypes, a similar but weaker trend appeared in young adult naive repertoires, and no such trend appeared in memory repertoires. Because the same donors could not be followed over many years, conclusions were based on cross-sectional statistical analysis. A weaker excess of twin sharing was found in beta out-of-frame sequences because the signal-to-noise ratio was lowered by fewer shared sequences.

The library relied on 5' RACE. Sequenced using an Illumina HiSeq 2000. A universal primer binding site was introduced by template switching, and a unique molecular identifier was present in the final cDNA, enabling accurate counting of TCR cDNA molecules. Specific primers in the conserved constant-segment region were used to synthesize first-strand cDNA for the TCR alpha and beta chains. Each cDNA library was double barcoded, with a SMART-Mk sample barcode plus Illumina barcodes, to control for contamination. Two successive PCR steps introduced TruSeq adapter sequences along with Illumina sample barcodes. Sequencing of the TCR alpha and beta cDNA libraries was done on the Illumina HiSeq platform using custom primers. The published analysis was carried out like this. MiGEC was used to process raw reads and extract unique molecular identifiers, and MiXCR was used to find CDR3 positions. Recombination models were inferred per individual with the repgenHMM and IGoR tools using an EM algorithm. Shared clonotypes were analyzed with the tcR package in R, and sharing was normalized by the product of cloneset sizes. To study raw recombination without the effects of thymic and clonal selection, out-of-frame nonproductive sequences were analyzed. TCRdb itself trimmed the public reads at Q25 with fastp, ran MiXCR and retained productive beta chains. Rows matching on CDR3 protein sequence are summarized as one entry with the most common DNA and genes. TCRdb's processing, not the authors', yielded these V and J calls. Within this sample are hundreds of thousands of distinct CDR3 sequences, with approximately 7% of them counted one time only. 3.5% to 4% of the sample is held by the ten biggest clonotypes.

This same sample was also taken into another study, of yellow fever vaccine responses in identical twins. In that second paper, the authors write: According to the authors, the vaccine-induced T cell response in identical twins seemed to be partly convergent and partly specific to each individual. Focusing on identical twins, the study followed the T cell clones that responded to the vaccine, and did so with precision.

Recombination linked TRBV9 to TRBJ2-3, and 8 bases in between align with TRBD2. The clonotype comes from a woman aged 18-30 years in good health. Sequenced material: memory (CD45RO+) T cells sorted from blood. The cell subset or site tag for this specimen amounts to: CD45RO+ enriched T cells. The CDR3 reads as follows: CASSDSGTTTDTQYF. The sequence in DNA is TGTGCCAGCAGCGATAGCGGGACAACCACAGATACGCAGTATTTT.